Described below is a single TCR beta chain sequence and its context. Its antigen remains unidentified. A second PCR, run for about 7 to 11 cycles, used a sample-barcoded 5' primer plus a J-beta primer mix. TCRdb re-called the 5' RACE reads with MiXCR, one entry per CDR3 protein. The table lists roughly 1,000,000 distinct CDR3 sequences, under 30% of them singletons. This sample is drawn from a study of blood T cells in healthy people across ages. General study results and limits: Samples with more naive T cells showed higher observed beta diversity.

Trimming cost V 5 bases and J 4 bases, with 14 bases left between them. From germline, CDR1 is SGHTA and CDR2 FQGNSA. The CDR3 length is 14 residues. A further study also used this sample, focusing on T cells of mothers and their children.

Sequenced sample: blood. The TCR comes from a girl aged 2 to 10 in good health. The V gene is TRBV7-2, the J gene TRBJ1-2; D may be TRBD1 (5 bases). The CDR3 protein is CASSLQGRSYGYTF. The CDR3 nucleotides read TGTGCCAGCAGCCTCCAGGGTCGGAGCTATGGCTACACCTTC.